This record concerns one T cell receptor beta chain sequence. The data originate from a study of OX40 agonist ivuxolimab in advanced cancers. Study in general: Every patient in dose escalation had hepatocellular carcinoma, melanoma, renal cell or head and neck cancer.

The table came from immunoSEQ multiplex PCR; TCRdb's copy has only in-frame clones and leaves some out. This sample has tens of thousands of clones; around 87% occur once, and the top ten carry about 11%. Sequences were derived from CD4+ or CD8+ T cells sorted from blood, sampled in a trial of the OX40 agonist ivuxolimab. This receptor was taken from an adult with an advanced solid tumor such as melanoma, head and neck, liver or kidney cancer.

CDR3 nucleotides: TGCGCCAGCAGCTCAAGGGGGCAGACCACCGGGGAGCTGTTTTTT. Translated, it gives CASSSRGQTTGELFF. The chain couples TRBV4-1 to TRBJ2-2; 7 bases agree with TRBD1. J gave up 4 bases and V 5 bases, and 7 bases lay outside the gene matches. Looked up from germline, CDR1 is MGHRA and CDR2 is YSYEKL. The CDR3 length is 15 residues.